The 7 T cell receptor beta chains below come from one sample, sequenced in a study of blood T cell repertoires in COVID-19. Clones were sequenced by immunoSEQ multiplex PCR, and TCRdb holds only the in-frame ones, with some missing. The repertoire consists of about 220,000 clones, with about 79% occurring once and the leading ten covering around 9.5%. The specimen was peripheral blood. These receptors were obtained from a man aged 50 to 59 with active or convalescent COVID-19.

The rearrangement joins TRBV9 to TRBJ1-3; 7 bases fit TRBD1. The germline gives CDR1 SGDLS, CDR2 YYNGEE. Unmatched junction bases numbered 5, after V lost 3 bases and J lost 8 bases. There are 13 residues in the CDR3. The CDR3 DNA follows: TGTGCCAGCAGCGGTAGGGGGACAGACACCATATATTTT. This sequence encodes CASSGRGTDTIYF.

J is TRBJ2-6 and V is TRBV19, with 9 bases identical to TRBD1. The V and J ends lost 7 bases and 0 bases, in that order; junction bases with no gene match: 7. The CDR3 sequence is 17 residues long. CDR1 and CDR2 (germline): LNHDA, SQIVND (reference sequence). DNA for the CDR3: TGTGCCAGTAAGCCGGACAGGGGCTTCTCTGGGGCCAACGTCCTGACTTTC. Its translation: CASKPDRGFSGANVLTF.

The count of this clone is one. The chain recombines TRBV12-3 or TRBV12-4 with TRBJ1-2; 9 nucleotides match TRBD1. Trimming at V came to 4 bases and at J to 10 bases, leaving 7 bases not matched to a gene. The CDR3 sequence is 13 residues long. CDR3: CASSWLQGAHYTF. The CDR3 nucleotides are TGTGCCAGCAGTTGGTTACAGGGGGCCCACTACACCTTC.

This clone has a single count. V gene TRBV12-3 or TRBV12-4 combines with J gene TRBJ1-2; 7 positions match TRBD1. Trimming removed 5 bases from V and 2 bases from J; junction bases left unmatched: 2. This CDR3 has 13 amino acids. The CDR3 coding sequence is TGTGCCAGCAGTGCGACAGGGAACTATGGCTACACCTTC. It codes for CASSATGNYGYTF.

This chain's CDR3 is CASSFVLAGSETQYF. CDR3 nucleotides: TGTGCCAGCAGCTTTGTACTAGCGGGGTCAGAGACCCAGTACTTC. V usage is TRBV5-5 and J usage is TRBJ2-5; TRBD2 aligns across 10 bases. Germline V lookup: CDR1 SGHKS, CDR2 YYEKEE (reference sequence). J lost 4 bases, V lost 2 bases, and 5 bases had no gene match. CDR3 length: 15 amino acids.

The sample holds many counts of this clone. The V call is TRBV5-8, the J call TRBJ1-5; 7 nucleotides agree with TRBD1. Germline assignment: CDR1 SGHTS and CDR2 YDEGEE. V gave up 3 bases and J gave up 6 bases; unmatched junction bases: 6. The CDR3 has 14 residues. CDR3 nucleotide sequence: TGTGCCAGCAGCTCCGAAGGGGGCAGTCAGCCCCAGCATTTT. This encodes CASSSEGGSQPQHF.

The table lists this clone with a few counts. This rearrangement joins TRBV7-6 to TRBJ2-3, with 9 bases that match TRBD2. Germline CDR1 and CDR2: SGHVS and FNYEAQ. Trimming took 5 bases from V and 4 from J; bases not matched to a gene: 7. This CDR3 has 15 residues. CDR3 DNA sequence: TGTGCCAGCAGCCCGGGACTAGCTATGGCAGATACGCAGTATTTT. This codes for CASSPGLAMADTQYF.